This T cell receptor (beta chain) came from a study of tumor-infiltrating lymphocytes in primary liver carcinoma. Study results and caveats: Top clones occupying all five tumor regions numbered only about 8-25%.

Making TCR beta cDNA involved 400 to 600 ng total RNA and a constant-region primer. The TCR beta library was amplified through three nested multiplex PCR rounds in a modified ARM-PCR procedure. In the first two PCR rounds, TRBV1-TRBV30 forward primers were paired with a C-beta reverse primer, and each round lasted approximately 10 cycles. TCRdb processed the multiplex PCR reads anew with MiXCR; each CDR3 protein has one entry. The sample lists about 78,000 distinct CDR3 sequences, nearly 70% occurring once. This clonotype was recorded at least ten times. Its antigen is not identified. Both RNA and DNA were isolated together from around 20-30 mg of bulk tissue that had not been sorted. Primary liver carcinoma in the patients was surgically resected. Every single tumor sample held over 85% viable tumor cells. The trim removed 8 bases at V and 2 bases at J, leaving 6 bases unmatched. The germline V gene has CDR1 MDHEN and CDR2 SYDVKM. This CDR3 has 15 amino acids.

The V call is TRBV28, the J call TRBJ2-7, with 13 bases aligning to TRBD2. This TCR derives from a man in his forties or fifties with primary liver carcinoma and hepatitis B virus infection. The specimen sequenced was liver tumor tissue from sampling region 4. The subset: tumor region T4, right-lateral pole. CDR3 amino acids: CASSGTSGTPYEQYF. DNA for the CDR3: TGTGCCAGCTCCGGGACTAGCGGGACCCCCTACGAGCAGTACTTC.